Reported below is one T cell receptor beta chain. Some clones are missing from TCRdb's copy, which holds only in-frame ones; the method was immunoSEQ multiplex PCR. The table lists hundreds of thousands of clones, approximately 88% of them singletons. The data originate from a study of blood T cell repertoires in COVID-19. In the study overall: Sample material is recorded as cDNA or gDNA derived from T cells, B-cell-depleted T cells, or PBMCs.

The CDR3 loop spans 16 amino acids. Germline lookup yields CDR1 MNHEY and CDR2 SVGAGI. V shed 4 bases and J shed 8 bases, with 18 bases lying between them. This chain connects TRBV6-5 to TRBJ1-6; D might be TRBD1 (6 bases). This TCR was recovered from a young woman with COVID-19, enrolled during active disease. Source material: peripheral blood. In DNA form, the CDR3 reads TGTGCCAGCAGTTCCCGACAGGCCCCTTATTATTCACCCCTCCACTTT. Its translation: CASSSRQAPYYSPLHF.